The source of this TCR beta chain is a study of OX40 agonist ivuxolimab in advanced cancers. This clone was recorded a few times. Antigen unknown. Study-level points and caveats: CD8+ T cells (on average) carried more expanded clones than CD4+ T cells. At 0.1-3.0 mg/kg, partial responders had clonal expansion among the lowest observed.

Some clones are missing from TCRdb's copy, which holds only in-frame ones; the method was immunoSEQ multiplex PCR. The profile covers 70,000 to 95,000 clones, with around 87% appearing a single time and under 6.5% taken by the ten largest. Patients with a history of autoimmune disease or on systemic immunosuppression were excluded. At baseline, cycle 4 day 1, and cycle 7 day 1, blood was sampled. The sequence derives from an adult with an advanced solid tumor such as melanoma, head and neck, liver or kidney cancer. The sample was CD4+ or CD8+ T cells sorted from blood, taken in a trial of the OX40 agonist ivuxolimab.

The CDR3 DNA sequence: TGTGCCAGTAGTCCCAAGGTGTATAATTCACCCCTCCACTTT. Its translation is CASSPKVYNSPLHF. The V and J genes are TRBV19 and TRBJ1-6; D unclear. In germline, CDR1 is LNHDA, CDR2 SQIVND (reference sequence). This CDR3 contains 14 residues. V was trimmed by 5 bases and J by 4 bases, leaving 9 bases between them.